The present T cell receptor (beta chain) was sequenced within a study of T-cell memory formation after mild COVID-19. Overall study: In these data, TCR clusters were largely donor specific. Findings and caveats of the study: Detection of some responders pre-infection suggested pre-existing cross-reactive memory T cells participated.

For this clonotype: Its target is not known.

Germline values: CDR1 MNHEY, CDR2 SVGEGT. CDR3 size: 13 residues. V lost 6 bases and J 6 bases, leaving 13 bases between the germline ends. TCR alpha and TCR beta cDNA libraries with sample barcodes and UMIs came from 5'RACE using constant-segment primers. TCRdb fed the 5' RACE reads into MiXCR, producing one record per CDR3 protein. The sample includes a few hundred thousand distinct CDR3 sequences, more than 15% of them seen just once. This chain joins TRBV6-2 or TRBV6-3 and TRBJ2-3, with D tentatively TRBD2 (5 bases). Sequencing input: PBMCs or a T cell subset sorted from them (not recorded which). The TCR was taken from a man between 18 and 35 years old who had mild COVID-19 (a few samples of this study predate the infection). Cell type and time point are not known. The CDR3 nucleotides are TGTGCCAGCAGGCTAACGGGGATGGATACGCAGTATTTT. This codes for CASRLTGMDTQYF.